The 13 T cell receptor beta chains below all came from one sample that was sequenced in a study of blood T cell repertoires in COVID-19. TCRdb's table, derived via immunoSEQ multiplex PCR, lists solely in-frame clones and lacks some. The table shows fewer than 95,000 clones, with under 90% occurring only once. Source material: peripheral blood. The receptors here all came from a human donor in a cohort sampled during active COVID-19.

This chain uses TRBV19 with TRBJ1-2, with 7 nucleotides matching TRBD1. The germline gives CDR1 LNHDA, CDR2 SQIVND (reference sequence). This CDR3 spans 13 amino acids. The V and J ends lost 4 bases and 5 bases, in that order; junction bases with no gene match: 4. The CDR3 sequence is CASSTRGPYGYTF. The DNA for the CDR3 is TGTGCCAGTAGTACGAGGGGGCCGTATGGCTACACCTTC. Drawing the rest from reference TRBV19 and TRBJ1-2, the complete variable domain is DGGITQSPKYLFRKEGQNVTLSCEQNLNHDAMYWYRQDPGQGLRLIYYSQIVNDFQKGDIAEGYSVSREKKESFPLTVTSAQKNPTAFYLCASSTRGPYGYTFGSGTRLTVV.

The chain joins TRBV3-1 (or the pseudogene TRBV3-2) to TRBJ2-7, with 7 bases lining up with TRBD1. Germline assignment: CDR1 LGHDT and CDR2 YNNKEL (reference sequence). The junction had 10 bases not matched to a gene; V was cut back by 4 bases and J by 4 bases. The CDR3 consists of 15 residues. In DNA, the CDR3 is TGTGCCAGCAGCCCGATCACAGGGGCCGGGTACGAGCAGTACTTC. Translated, it gives CASSPITGAGYEQYF.

The chain uses TRBV19 and TRBJ2-1; D is possibly TRBD1 (6 bases). CDR1 is LNHDA, CDR2 SQIVND, per germline (reference sequence). With 10 bases removed from V and 6 bases from J, the gap between germline ends came to 10 bases. The CDR3 length is 11 residues. The CDR3 coding sequence is TGTGCCATCAGGGGTAGCAATGAGCAGTTCTTC. It encodes CAIRGSNEQFF.

This clone occurred a few times. This chain connects TRBV9 to TRBJ2-1, with 9 bases matching TRBD1. This CDR3 is 14 amino acids long. The junction had 8 bases not matched to a gene; V was cut back by 3 bases and J by 10 bases. From germline, CDR1 is SGDLS and CDR2 YYNGEE. In DNA form, the CDR3 reads TGTGCCAGCAGCGCATTACAGGGGGCAGGCGAGCAGTTCTTC. Its translation: CASSALQGAGEQFF.

The V and J genes are TRBV12-3 or TRBV12-4 and TRBJ2-7, with D tentatively TRBD1 (6 bases). The CDR3 has 13 residues. V dropped 3 bases and J dropped 4 bases, with 10 bases sitting between them. The CDR3 bases are TGTGCCAGCAGTTTGGACAGAAGATACGAGCAGTACTTC. Residues: CASSLDRRYEQYF.

The V gene is TRBV7-2, the J gene TRBJ1-6; tentatively, D is TRBD1 (5 bases). V was cut by 11 bases and J by 8 bases, with 13 bases left in between. The CDR3 extends over 12 amino acids. Germline CDR1 and CDR2: SGHTA and FQGNSA. CDR3 in DNA: TGTGCCGGCGGTGCAGGGCATTCACCCCTCCACTTT. Translated: CAGGAGHSPLHF.

The chain uses TRBV7-8 and TRBJ2-7; TRBD2 agrees at 12 bases. The CDR3 totals 13 residues. Trimming cost V 10 bases and J 5 bases; bases outside gene matches: 6. The germline V gene has CDR1 SGHVS and CDR2 FQNEAQ. The CDR3 here is CATGLAGSDEQYF. The CDR3 DNA reads TGTGCCACCGGACTAGCGGGGTCAGACGAGCAGTACTTC.

The chain recombines TRBV7-8 with TRBJ2-7; 7 bases are shared with TRBD1. Germline CDR1 SGHVS, CDR2 FQNEAQ. This CDR3 is 13 amino acids long. The junction had 6 bases not matched to a gene; V was cut back by 7 bases and J by 3 bases. The CDR3 loop is CASTADRFYEQYF. CDR3 bases: TGTGCCAGCACCGCGGACAGGTTCTACGAGCAGTACTTC.

This clone was recorded only once. This chain links TRBV7-8 with TRBJ2-5; a weak D match, TRBD1 (6 bases). The germline gives CDR1 SGHVS, CDR2 FQNEAQ. V lost 0 bases to trimming and J lost 5 bases, with 10 bases between them. CDR3 length equals 14 residues. CDR3: CASSLAGHVETQYF. DNA for the CDR3: TGTGCCAGCAGCTTAGCGGGACATGTGGAGACCCAGTACTTC.

About this clone: The junction departs from germline at one end; a sequencing error may be responsible. This rearrangement joins TRBV11-2 to TRBJ2-2; 7 bases are a match to TRBD2. CDR1 is SGHAT, CDR2 FQNNGV, per germline. This CDR3 comprises 16 residues. CDR3 sequence (DNA): TGTGCCAGCAGACACTGGGGGGGGTGGAACCCCGGGGAGCTGTTTTTT. Translated: CASRHWGGWNPGELFF.

V usage is TRBV6-5 and J usage is TRBJ1-1; 9 bases are shared with TRBD1. From germline, CDR1 is MNHEY and CDR2 SVGAGI. The J segment lost 4 bases and the V segment lost 6 bases, leaving 6 bases of the junction unmatched. The CDR3 extends over 14 amino acids. CDR3: CASSPDRGITEAFF. The CDR3 DNA reads as TGTGCCAGCAGCCCCGACAGGGGGATCACTGAAGCTTTCTTT.

The rearrangement uses TRBV5-4 and TRBJ1-3, with TRBD1 matching 7 bases. Germline assignment: CDR1 SGHNT and CDR2 YYREEE (reference sequence). The CDR3 is 17 residues long. V lost 3 bases and J lost 0; bases outside the gene matches: 9. CDR3 nucleotides: TGTGCCAGCAGCTACCAAAGGGGGCTGTTCTCTGGAAACACCATATATTTT. Residues: CASSYQRGLFSGNTIYF.

This chain joins TRBV7-9 and TRBJ1-4; D uncertain. CDR1 is SEHNR, CDR2 FQNEAQ, per germline (reference sequence). Trimming shortened V by 3 bases and J by 10 bases, and 12 bases separated the two germline ends. The CDR3 is made up of 13 amino acids. CDR3 residues: CASSFSGQGKLFF. CDR3 DNA sequence: TGTGCCAGCAGCTTCTCAGGTCAAGGAAAACTGTTTTTT.